The 31 T cell receptor beta chains below were found in one sample sequenced in a study of cytomegalovirus exposure and HLA in healthy donors (dated 2017 in TCRdb). Libraries were made using the immunoSEQ multiplex PCR assay. For the multiplex PCR, a mixture combining 60 forward primers for TCR Vbeta segments and 13 reverse primers for TCR Jbeta segments was used. The table was pulled from immuneACCESS by TCRdb, which kept in-frame rearrangements only. Such tables lose some clones; where checked, under half of the loss comes from unresolved V genes, and the rest has no known cause. The sample table contains some 180,000 clones; only one count was recorded for over 80% of them. The ten largest clones add up to less than 2.5% of the sample. The specimen was PBMCs. These TCRs come from a male donor in good health and CMV-seronegative.

The chain carries TRBV9 and TRBJ2-3, with unresolved D. Germline-derived CDR1 and CDR2 are SGDLS and YYNGEE. This CDR3 spans 14 amino acids. Trimming took 4 bases from V and 0 from J, leaving 9 bases between them. The CDR3 here is CASSPTISTDTQYF. Here the CDR3 DNA reads TGTGCCAGCAGCCCAACTATAAGCACAGATACGCAGTATTTT.

The rearrangement links TRBV6-6 to TRBJ2-2, with 7 nucleotides matching TRBD1. Germline-derived CDR1 and CDR2 are MNHNY and SVGAGI (reference sequence). The CDR3 extends over 14 amino acids. The V and J ends lost 8 bases and 1 base, in that order; junction bases with no gene match: 4. CDR3: CASSYRGNTGELFF. CDR3 DNA: TGTGCCAGCTCATACAGGGGGAACACCGGGGAGCTGTTTTTT.

Remarks on this clone: The germline gene is not matched at one end of the junction; a read error may be the cause. CDR3 nucleotides: TGTGCCAGCAGCCATGGCCTGCCGCAGGGTTTTGGCTACACGTTC. It codes for CASSHGLPQGFGYTF. The chain uses TRBV14 and TRBJ1-2; D possibly corresponds to TRBD1 (5 bases). The CDR3 runs to 15 residues. Germline CDR1 and CDR2: SGHDN and FVKESK.

The CDR3 DNA reads TGTGCCAGCAGTCGTCTAGCGGTCTACAATGAGCAGTTCTTC. Its protein is CASSRLAVYNEQFF. The chain has TRBV6-1 and TRBJ2-1, with 7 positions matching TRBD2. V lost 5 bases to trimming and J lost 3 bases; unmatched junction nucleotides: 4. The CDR3 consists of 14 residues. Per germline, CDR1 MNHNS and CDR2 SASEGT.

This chain uses TRBV10-2 with TRBJ2-2; 8 bases line up with TRBD1. Germline V CDR1 and CDR2: WSHSY, SAAADI. CDR3 length: 14 amino acids. V was pared by 8 bases and J by 2 bases, with 4 bases of the junction left unmatched. CDR3 in DNA: TGCGCCAGCCTACAGGGGGTCAACACCGGGGAGCTGTTTTTT. Protein: CASLQGVNTGELFF.

J is TRBJ1-6 and V is TRBV2, with 9 positions matching TRBD1. The CDR3 is 15 residues long. The trim removed 4 bases at V and 9 bases at J, leaving 7 bases unmatched. CDR1 and CDR2 (germline): SNHLY, FYNNEI. The CDR3 DNA reads as TGTGCCAGCAGTGTCCAGGGACAGGGTTTTTCACCCCTCCACTTT. Translation: CASSVQGQGFSPLHF.

The chain couples TRBV7-6 to TRBJ1-4, with 9 bases fitting TRBD1. Trimming at V came to 1 base and at J to 6 bases, leaving 0 bases not matched to a gene. CDR1 SGHVS and CDR2 FNYEAQ come from the germline V gene. The CDR3 length is 14 residues. CDR3: CASSLGTGDEKLFF. The CDR3 DNA reads TGTGCCAGCAGCTTAGGGACAGGGGATGAAAAACTGTTTTTT.

The chain couples TRBV7-9 to TRBJ1-3, with 7 bases fitting TRBD1. This CDR3 spans 16 amino acids. The V gene end was trimmed by 0 bases and the J gene end by 2 bases; junction bases not matched to a gene: 4. Germline V gene sequence: CDR1 SEHNR, CDR2 FQNEAQ (reference sequence). CDR3 DNA: TGTGCCAGCAGCTTAGCGCAGAGGGGGCCTGGAAACACCATATATTTT. This sequence encodes CASSLAQRGPGNTIYF.

This sequence joins TRBV6-5 and TRBJ1-2, with 7 bases that match TRBD1. Germline V gives CDR1 MNHEY, CDR2 SVGAGI. The CDR3 is 15 amino acids. V trimming: 2 bases; J trimming: 8 bases; junction bases outside the gene matches: 11. CDR3 region: CASSYRMGQPPGYTF. CDR3 coding DNA: TGTGCCAGCAGTTACCGAATGGGACAGCCCCCGGGCTACACCTTC.

The chain joins TRBV7-6 to TRBJ2-1; tentative D call: TRBD2 (6 bases). From germline, CDR1 is SGHVS and CDR2 FNYEAQ. V lost 6 bases, J lost 1 base, and 13 bases lay in between. The CDR3 has 15 amino acids. The CDR3 sequence: CASSRRVLSYNEQFF. The CDR3 nucleotides are TGTGCCAGCAGTAGGAGGGTGTTGTCCTACAATGAGCAGTTCTTC.

V usage is TRBV5-4 and J usage is TRBJ1-2; 10 nucleotides agree with TRBD1. Germline loops: CDR1 SGHNT, CDR2 YYREEE (reference sequence). CDR3 size: 14 residues. V lost 4 bases, J lost 4 bases, and 4 bases stayed unmatched. The CDR3 nucleotides read TGTGCCAGCAGCCAACGACAGGGGGCCTATGGCTACACCTTC. It codes for CASSQRQGAYGYTF.

The V and J genes are TRBV5-1 and TRBJ1-3; D remains ambiguous. V gave up 6 bases and J gave up 0 bases, with 13 bases separating them. This CDR3 contains 15 residues. The germline V gene encodes CDR1 SGHRS and CDR2 YFSETQ. This chain's CDR3 is CASTRDTHSGNTIYF. CDR3 coding DNA: TGCGCCAGCACCCGTGACACCCACTCTGGAAACACCATATATTTT.

V usage is TRBV4-3 and J usage is TRBJ2-2; 8 bases line up with TRBD2. Germline V gene data show CDR1 as LGHNA and CDR2 as YSLEER. The CDR3 consists of 15 residues. The V and J ends lost 1 base and 8 bases, in that order; junction bases with no gene match: 6. Here the CDR3 reads CASSQVIPSGGELFF. The CDR3 region has the DNA TGCGCCAGCAGCCAAGTTATTCCTAGCGGGGGGGAGCTGTTTTTT.

This clone was seen a handful of times. The J gene is TRBJ1-3, the V gene TRBV2; the D gene is possibly TRBD1 (5 bases). The germline V gene encodes CDR1 SNHLY and CDR2 FYNNEI. The length of the CDR3 is 15 residues. The V end lost 6 bases, the J end lost 9 bases, and 21 bases lay between the germline ends. CDR3 residues: CASRSNDSPLGTIYF. The CDR3 DNA reads TGTGCCAGCAGATCCAACGACAGCCCTTTAGGCACCATATATTTT.

J is TRBJ1-2 and V is TRBV5-1; weak D call: TRBD1 (6 bases). This CDR3 has 19 residues. Germline V gives CDR1 SGHRS, CDR2 YFSETQ. V lost 4 bases, J lost 4 bases, and 29 bases lay in between. The CDR3 region is CASSLGTLSWDNTLYGYTF. CDR3 coding DNA: TGCGCCAGCAGCCTGGGCACCCTCAGCTGGGACAATACTCTCTATGGCTACACCTTC.

J is TRBJ1-3 and V is TRBV27; D is unclear. Looked up from germline, CDR1 is MNHEY and CDR2 is SMNVEV (reference sequence). V shed 2 bases and J shed 0 bases, with 14 bases lying between them. The CDR3 is 17 amino acids. The DNA for the CDR3 is TGTGCCAGCAGTTTAACATCCGGGAGTGGCTCTGGAAACACCATATATTTT. Protein product: CASSLTSGSGSGNTIYF.

The V gene is TRBV11-2, the J gene TRBJ2-7; 9 positions match TRBD1. Germline lookup yields CDR1 SGHAT and CDR2 FQNNGV. This CDR3 region has 16 residues. Trimming removed 2 bases from V and 0 bases from J; junction bases left unmatched: 5. The CDR3 region is CASSLRDRVISYEQYF. CDR3 coding DNA: TGTGCCAGCAGCTTACGGGACAGGGTAATCTCCTACGAGCAGTACTTC.

This clone has only a few counts. J is TRBJ2-2 and V is TRBV7-2, with D possibly TRBD1 on 5 matching bases. Trimming shortened V by 1 base and J by 0 bases, and 12 bases separated the two germline ends. The CDR3 length is 17 residues. The V gene's germline CDR1 is SGHTA and CDR2 FQGNSA. CDR3 amino acids: CASSLDRWRSNTGELFF. The CDR3 DNA is TGTGCCAGCAGCTTAGACAGGTGGCGTTCGAACACCGGGGAGCTGTTTTTT.

This rearrangement joins TRBV7-6 to TRBJ2-7; tentatively, D is TRBD1 (5 bases). Germline CDR1 and CDR2: SGHVS and FNYEAQ. V was clipped by 2 bases and J by 3 bases, with 14 bases between them. The CDR3 is made up of 15 amino acids. The CDR3 sequence: CASSLRQGFHYEQYF. CDR3 DNA sequence: TGTGCCAGCAGCTTACGTCAGGGATTCCACTACGAGCAGTACTTC.

The J gene is TRBJ2-1, the V gene TRBV5-4; tentative D call: TRBD2 (5 bases). V was pared by 4 bases and J by 6 bases, with 14 bases between. Germline CDR1 reads SGHNT; CDR2 reads YYREEE (reference sequence). This CDR3 is 14 amino acids long. This CDR3 reads CASSPPGRGNEQFF. In DNA form, the CDR3 reads TGTGCCAGCAGCCCGCCCGGCCGGGGCAATGAGCAGTTCTTC.

This chain joins TRBV7-9 and TRBJ1-2; 8 positions match TRBD1. The CDR3 is 16 amino acids. Germline V gene lookup returns CDR1 SEHNR and CDR2 FQNEAQ (reference sequence). The V segment lost 1 base and the J segment 2 bases; nucleotides outside the gene matches: 6. The CDR3 coding sequence is TGTGCCAGCAGCTTAGACCCTAGACAGGGGAACTATGGCTACACCTTC. Its translation: CASSLDPRQGNYGYTF.

The genes are TRBV5-1 and TRBJ2-7; 7 bases fit TRBD1. CDR3 length equals 15 residues. Losses at the gene ends were 0 bases for V and 3 bases for J; bases not matched to a gene: 6. Germline CDR1 reads SGHRS; CDR2 reads YFSETQ. The chain's CDR3 is CASSLERQGFYEQYF. The CDR3 DNA sequence: TGCGCCAGCAGCTTGGAGCGACAGGGATTCTACGAGCAGTACTTC.

This rearrangement joins TRBV6-5 to TRBJ1-1; tentatively, D is TRBD1 (6 bases). The germline V gene has CDR1 MNHEY and CDR2 SVGAGI. The V end was cut by 6 bases, the J end by 4 bases, with 12 bases between. The CDR3 covers 13 residues. CDR3: CASRARTATEAFF. CDR3 nucleotide sequence: TGTGCCAGCAGGGCCCGGACAGCCACTGAAGCTTTCTTT.

The genes are TRBV6-6 and TRBJ1-1, with D maybe TRBD1 (5 bases). The CDR3 spans 16 residues. Germline V CDR1 and CDR2: MNHNY, SVGAGI (reference sequence). V lost 6 bases and J lost 4, with 21 bases in between. CDR3 region: CASRTSTGGARTEAFF. The CDR3 DNA follows: TGTGCCAGCAGAACCTCGACGGGAGGGGCGCGCACTGAAGCTTTCTTT.

Turning to this clone: Its ends do not fully match the called genes, so a read error is possible. The chain carries TRBV7-7 and TRBJ2-5, with 12 bases identical to TRBD2. CDR1 and CDR2 (germline): SSHAT, FNYEAQ (reference sequence). CDR3 size: 16 residues. The CDR3 DNA is TGTGCTAGCAGCATCGGACTAGCGGGGCCCCAAGAGACCCAGTACTTC. Amino acid sequence: CASSIGLAGPQETQYF.

This chain connects TRBV5-1 to TRBJ2-7; TRBD1 is a possible D gene (6 bases). The CDR3 sequence is 14 residues long. Trimming removed 4 bases at V and 0 bases at J, with 11 bases between. Germline values: CDR1 SGHRS, CDR2 YFSETQ. The CDR3 DNA is TGCGCCAGCAGCCGGGACACCAACTCCTACGAGCAGTACTTC. Translated: CASSRDTNSYEQYF.

The chain combines TRBV2 with TRBJ1-1; D is uncertain. From germline, CDR1 is SNHLY and CDR2 FYNNEI. This CDR3 spans 13 amino acids. Deletions cut 6 bases from V and 1 base from J, with 9 bases between. CDR3: CASSAHTNTEAFF. The CDR3, as DNA: TGTGCCAGCAGCGCCCACACGAACACTGAAGCTTTCTTT.

The chain joins TRBV7-8 to TRBJ2-1; no clear D gene. CDR1 and CDR2 from the germline V gene are SGHVS and FQNEAQ. The CDR3 runs 12 residues. Trimming took off 7 bases at V and 0 bases at J, with 4 bases between the two ends. The CDR3 region is CASTLSYNEQFF. The CDR3 coding sequence is TGTGCCAGCACTCTCTCCTACAATGAGCAGTTCTTC. Combining the CDR3 with reference TRBV7-8 and TRBJ2-1 gives the whole variable domain GAGVSQSPRYKVAKRGQDVALRCDPISGHVSLFWYQQALGQGPEFLTYFQNEAQLDKSGLPSDRFFAERPEGSVSTLKIQRTQQEDSAVYLCASTLSYNEQFFGPGTRLTVL.

The V and J genes are TRBV5-1 and TRBJ1-2; the D gene is possibly TRBD1 (5 bases). Trimming pared 0 bases from V and 2 bases from J, leaving 8 bases between. CDR3 length: 14 residues. CDR1 and CDR2 from the germline V gene are SGHRS and YFSETQ. The CDR3 is CASSLEGHNYGYTF. CDR3 coding DNA: TGCGCCAGCAGCTTGGAAGGACACAACTATGGCTACACCTTC.

The chain employs TRBV7-2 and TRBJ1-2; D might be TRBD1 (6 bases). The germline V gene has CDR1 SGHTA and CDR2 FQGNSA. The CDR3 length is 16 residues. V lost 1 base, J lost 7 bases, and 19 bases lay in between. The CDR3 sequence is CASSLGGGVQTCGYTF. CDR3 DNA: TGTGCCAGCAGCTTAGGGGGGGGCGTCCAGACCTGTGGCTACACCTTC.

The V and J genes are TRBV27 and TRBJ2-2; the D gene is possibly TRBD1 (5 bases). The CDR3 has 12 amino acids. CDR1 is MNHEY and CDR2 is SMNVEV in the germline V gene (reference sequence). The V end lost 6 bases, the J end lost 4 bases, and 6 bases lay between the germline ends. The CDR3 sequence: CASSQGTGELFF. CDR3 DNA: TGTGCCAGCAGCCAGGGCACCGGGGAGCTGTTTTTT.